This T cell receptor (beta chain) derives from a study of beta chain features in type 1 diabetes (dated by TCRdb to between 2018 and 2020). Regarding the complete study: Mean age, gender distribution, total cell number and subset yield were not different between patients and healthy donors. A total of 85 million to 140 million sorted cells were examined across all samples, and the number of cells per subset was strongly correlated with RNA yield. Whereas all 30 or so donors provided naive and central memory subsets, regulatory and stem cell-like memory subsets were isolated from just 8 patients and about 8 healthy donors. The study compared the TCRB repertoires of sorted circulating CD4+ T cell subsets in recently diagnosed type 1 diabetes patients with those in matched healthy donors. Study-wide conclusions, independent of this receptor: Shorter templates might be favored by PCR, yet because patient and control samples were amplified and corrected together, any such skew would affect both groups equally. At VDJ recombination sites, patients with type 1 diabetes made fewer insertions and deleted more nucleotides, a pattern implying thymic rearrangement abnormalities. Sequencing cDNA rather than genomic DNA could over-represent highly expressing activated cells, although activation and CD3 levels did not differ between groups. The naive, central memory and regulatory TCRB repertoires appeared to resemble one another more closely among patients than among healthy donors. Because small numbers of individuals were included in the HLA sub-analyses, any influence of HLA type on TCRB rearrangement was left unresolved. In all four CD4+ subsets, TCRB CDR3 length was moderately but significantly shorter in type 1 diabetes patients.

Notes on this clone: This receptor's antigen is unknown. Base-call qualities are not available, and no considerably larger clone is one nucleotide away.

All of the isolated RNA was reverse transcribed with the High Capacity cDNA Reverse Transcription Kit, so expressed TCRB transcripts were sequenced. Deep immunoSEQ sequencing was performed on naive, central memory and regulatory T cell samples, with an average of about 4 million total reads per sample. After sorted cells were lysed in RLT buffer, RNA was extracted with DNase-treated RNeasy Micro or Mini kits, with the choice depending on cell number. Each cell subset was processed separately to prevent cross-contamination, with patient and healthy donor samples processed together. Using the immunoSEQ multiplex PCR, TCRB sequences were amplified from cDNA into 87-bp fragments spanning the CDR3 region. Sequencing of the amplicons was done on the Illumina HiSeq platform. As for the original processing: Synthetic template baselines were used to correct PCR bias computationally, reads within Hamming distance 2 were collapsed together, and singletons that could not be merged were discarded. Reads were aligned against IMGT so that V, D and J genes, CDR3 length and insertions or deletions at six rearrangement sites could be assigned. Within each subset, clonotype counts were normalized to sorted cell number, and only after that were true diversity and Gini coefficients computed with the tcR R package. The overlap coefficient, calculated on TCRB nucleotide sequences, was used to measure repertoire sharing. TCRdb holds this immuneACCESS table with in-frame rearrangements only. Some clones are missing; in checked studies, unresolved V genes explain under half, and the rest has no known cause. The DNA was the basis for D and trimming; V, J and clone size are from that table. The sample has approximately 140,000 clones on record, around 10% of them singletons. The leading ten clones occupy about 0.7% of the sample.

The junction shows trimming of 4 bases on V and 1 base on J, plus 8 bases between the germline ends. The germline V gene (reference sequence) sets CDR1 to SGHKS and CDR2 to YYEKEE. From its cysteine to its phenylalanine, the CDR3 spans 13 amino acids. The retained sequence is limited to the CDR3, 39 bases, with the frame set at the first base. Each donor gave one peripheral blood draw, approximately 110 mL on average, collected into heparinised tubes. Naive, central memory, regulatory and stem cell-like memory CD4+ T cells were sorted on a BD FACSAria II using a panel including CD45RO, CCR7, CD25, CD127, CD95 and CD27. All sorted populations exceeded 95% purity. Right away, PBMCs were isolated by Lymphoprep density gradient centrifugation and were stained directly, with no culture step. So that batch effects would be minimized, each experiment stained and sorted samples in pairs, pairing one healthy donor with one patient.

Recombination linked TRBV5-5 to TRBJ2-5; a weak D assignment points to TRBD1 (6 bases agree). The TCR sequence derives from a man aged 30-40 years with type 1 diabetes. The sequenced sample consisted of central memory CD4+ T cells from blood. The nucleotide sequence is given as TGTGCCAGCAGCCCCAGGGGCCAAGAGACCCAGTACTTC. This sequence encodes CASSPRGQETQYF.